This T cell receptor (beta chain) was observed in a study of CD8 T cells in ankylosing spondylitis. MiXCR was run by TCRdb on the 5' RACE reads, yielding one entry per CDR3 protein. The sample includes approximately 250,000 distinct CDR3 sequences, about 10% seen only once; the top ten take approximately 2.5%. This clonotype has a count of ten or more. The CDR3 runs 12 residues. Germline V gene lookup returns CDR1 DFQATT and CDR2 SNEGSKA (reference sequence). V lost 6 bases and J lost 0, with 8 bases in between. Specimen: blood, either unsorted or a sorted T cell fraction (not recorded which). The genes are TRBV20-1 and TRBJ1-2; D is unresolved. This receptor was obtained from a male donor with ankylosing spondylitis or in good health (not recorded which). Here the CDR3 DNA reads TGCAGTGCCCGGACCTCTAACTATGGCTACACCTTC. Amino acids: CSARTSNYGYTF.